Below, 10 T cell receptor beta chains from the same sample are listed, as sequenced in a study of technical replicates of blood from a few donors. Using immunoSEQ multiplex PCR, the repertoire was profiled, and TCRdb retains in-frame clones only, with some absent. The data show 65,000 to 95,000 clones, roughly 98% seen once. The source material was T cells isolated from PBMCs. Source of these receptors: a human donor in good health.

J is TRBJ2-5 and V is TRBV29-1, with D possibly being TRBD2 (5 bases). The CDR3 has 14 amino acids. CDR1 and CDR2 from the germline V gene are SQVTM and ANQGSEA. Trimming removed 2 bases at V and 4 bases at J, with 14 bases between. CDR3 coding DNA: TGCAGCGTTGAACCGAAGGACGGGGTAGAGACCCAGTACTTC. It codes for CSVEPKDGVETQYF.

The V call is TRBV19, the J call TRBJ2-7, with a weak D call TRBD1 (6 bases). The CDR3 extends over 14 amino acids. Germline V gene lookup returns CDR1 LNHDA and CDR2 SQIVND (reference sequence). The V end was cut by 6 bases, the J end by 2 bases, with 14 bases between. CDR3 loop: CASSSGQFTYEQYF. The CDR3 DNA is TGTGCCAGTAGCAGCGGACAGTTTACCTACGAGCAGTACTTC. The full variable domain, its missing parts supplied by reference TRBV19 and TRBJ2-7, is DGGITQSPKYLFRKEGQNVTLSCEQNLNHDAMYWYRQDPGQGLRLIYYSQIVNDFQKGDIAEGYSVSREKKESFPLTVTSAQKNPTAFYLCASSSGQFTYEQYFGPGTRLTVT.

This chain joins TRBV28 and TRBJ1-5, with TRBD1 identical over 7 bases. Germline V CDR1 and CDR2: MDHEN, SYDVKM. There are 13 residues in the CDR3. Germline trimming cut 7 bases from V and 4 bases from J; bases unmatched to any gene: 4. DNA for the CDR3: TGTGCCAGCACGGGACAGACAAATCAGCCCCAGCATTTT. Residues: CASTGQTNQPQHF.

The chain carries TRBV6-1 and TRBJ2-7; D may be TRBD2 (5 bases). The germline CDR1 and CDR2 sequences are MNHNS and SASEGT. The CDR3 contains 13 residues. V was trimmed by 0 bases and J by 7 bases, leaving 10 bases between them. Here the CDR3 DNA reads TGTGCCAGCAGTGAAGCGGGCCGGAGGGAGCAGTACTTC. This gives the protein CASSEAGRREQYF.

The CDR3 reads CASRGRPNTGELFF. In DNA, the CDR3 is TGTGCCAGCAGGGGCAGACCGAACACCGGGGAGCTGTTTTTT. This chain uses TRBV6-5 with TRBJ2-2; D not resolved. Between the trimmed V and J ends, which lost 6 bases and 0 bases, there was a span of 8 bases. This CDR3 comprises 14 residues. Per the germline V gene, CDR1 is MNHEY and CDR2 is SVGAGI.

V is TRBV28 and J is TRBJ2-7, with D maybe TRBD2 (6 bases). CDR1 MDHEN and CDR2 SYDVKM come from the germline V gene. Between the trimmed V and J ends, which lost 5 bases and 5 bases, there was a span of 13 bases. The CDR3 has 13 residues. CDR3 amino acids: CASSRDSGDEQYF. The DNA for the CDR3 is TGTGCCAGCAGTCGGGACTCCGGGGACGAGCAGTACTTC.

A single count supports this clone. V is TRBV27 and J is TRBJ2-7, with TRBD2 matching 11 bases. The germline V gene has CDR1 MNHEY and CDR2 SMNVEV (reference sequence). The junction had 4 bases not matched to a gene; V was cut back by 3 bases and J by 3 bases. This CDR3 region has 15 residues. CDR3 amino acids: CASSFSGRGYYEQYF. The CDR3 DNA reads TGTGCCAGCAGTTTTAGCGGGAGGGGGTACTACGAGCAGTACTTC.

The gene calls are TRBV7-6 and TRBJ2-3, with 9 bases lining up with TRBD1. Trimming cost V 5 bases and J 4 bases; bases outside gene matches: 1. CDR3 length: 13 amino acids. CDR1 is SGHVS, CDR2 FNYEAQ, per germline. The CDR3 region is CASSRTGADTQYF. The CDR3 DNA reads TGTGCCAGCAGCCGGACAGGGGCAGATACGCAGTATTTT.

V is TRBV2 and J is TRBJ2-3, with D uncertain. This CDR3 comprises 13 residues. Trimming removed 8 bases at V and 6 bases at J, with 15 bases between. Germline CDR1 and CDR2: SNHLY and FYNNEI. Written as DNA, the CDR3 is TGTGCCAGCCCCGGTTTCTCCTCGGATACGCAGTATTTT. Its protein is CASPGFSSDTQYF.

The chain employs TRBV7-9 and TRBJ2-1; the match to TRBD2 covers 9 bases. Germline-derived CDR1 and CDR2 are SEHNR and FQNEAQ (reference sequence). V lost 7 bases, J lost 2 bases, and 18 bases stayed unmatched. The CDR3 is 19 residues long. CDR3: CASTHVGLAGIRTYNEQFF. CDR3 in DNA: TGTGCCAGCACGCACGTCGGGCTAGCGGGAATCAGGACCTACAATGAGCAGTTCTTC.